This TCR beta chain was observed in a study of cytomegalovirus exposure and HLA in healthy donors. Among the roughly 120 subjects of the validation cohort, separate from the roughly 700-subject first cohort, were the donors. Study observations and caveats: Both high specificity and high sensitivity reportedly marked the classifier's diagnosis of cytomegalovirus status.

The table came from immunoSEQ multiplex PCR; TCRdb's copy has only in-frame clones and leaves some out. The data show under 100,000 clones, roughly 96% seen once. About this clone itself: Its target is not known.

The CDR3 contains 16 residues. Trimming cost V 0 bases and J 7 bases; bases outside gene matches: 8. CDR1 SGHRS and CDR2 YFSETQ come from the germline V gene. This chain connects TRBV5-1 to TRBJ2-7, with TRBD2 matching over 12 bases. Sequenced material: PBMCs. This sequence was found in a woman aged 18 to 35 in good health and CMV-seronegative. The DNA for the CDR3 is TGCGCCAGCAGCTTGGGGCTAGCGGGAGGGCCGGGGGAGCAGTACTTC. It yields the protein CASSLGLAGGPGEQYF.